The 15 T cell receptor beta chains in this list originate from one sample, sequenced in a study of response to subunit inactivated influenza vaccine. One entry per CDR3 protein results from TCRdb running MiXCR on the RT-PCR reads. The sample has 150,000 or so distinct CDR3 sequences; 9.5% to 13% are singletons. The sample here was non-naive T cells sorted from PBMCs, taken roughly 47 days after vaccination. The receptors were sampled from a man in his fifties or sixties who received an inactivated influenza vaccine.

This chain links TRBV6-1 with TRBJ1-6; D call uncertain. The CDR3 sequence is 13 residues long. The germline gives CDR1 MNHNS, CDR2 SASEGT. Trimming left V 7 bases short and J 7 bases short, with 11 bases between. CDR3 sequence reads: CASKIGINSPLHF. The CDR3 bases are TGTGCCAGCAAAATTGGGATAAATTCACCCCTCCACTTT.

The rearrangement joins TRBV4-1 to TRBJ2-3; D call uncertain. Germline V CDR1 and CDR2: MGHRA, YSYEKL. This CDR3 is built from 15 residues. V gave up 1 base and J gave up 0 bases, with 8 bases separating them. The CDR3 sequence: CASSQGRSSTDTQYF. The CDR3 bases are TGCGCCAGCAGCCAAGGGCGCTCTAGCACAGATACGCAGTATTTT.

This clonotype was found many times. The rearrangement links TRBV6-2 or TRBV6-3 to TRBJ1-1; no clear D gene. The ends were cut back, 2 bases at V and 1 base at J, with 11 bases in the middle. The CDR3 runs to 15 residues. From germline, CDR1 is MNHEY and CDR2 SVGEGT. The CDR3 DNA is TGTGCCAGCAGTTACGACTCCGAGGGGAACACTGAAGCTTTCTTT. Translating gives CASSYDSEGNTEAFF.

This clonotype turned up a few times. V gene TRBV10-3 combines with J gene TRBJ1-2, with D perhaps TRBD1 (5 bases). This CDR3 has 14 residues. Trimming pared 7 bases from V and 2 bases from J, leaving 14 bases between. CDR1 ENHRY and CDR2 SYGVKD come from the germline V gene. CDR3 sequence (DNA): TGTGCCATCACCCAGGGAGGGGCGAACTATGGCTACACCTTC. This encodes CAITQGGANYGYTF.

CDR3 nucleotides: TGTGCCAGTAGTGCCACATCTCGGACGGCGGGCGGCTACACCTTC. It translates to CASSATSRTAGGYTF. This sequence joins TRBV19 and TRBJ1-2; no reliable D call. This CDR3 has 15 residues. CDR1 is LNHDA, CDR2 SQIVND, per germline (reference sequence). Trimming removed 5 bases from V and 8 bases from J, with 21 bases in between.

This clonotype occurred a few times. This chain connects TRBV19 to TRBJ2-1; D might be TRBD2 (5 bases). The CDR3 sequence is 12 residues long. V lost 3 bases, J lost 5 bases, and 5 bases lay in between. CDR1 LNHDA and CDR2 SQIVND come from the germline V gene (reference sequence). The CDR3 DNA is TGTGCCAGTAGTATGAGGGACAATGAGCAGTTCTTC. Protein: CASSMRDNEQFF.

The rearrangement uses TRBV28 and TRBJ2-3; D gene ambiguous. The V gene's germline CDR1 is MDHEN and CDR2 SYDVKM. V was trimmed by 6 bases and J by 4 bases, leaving 8 bases between them. This CDR3 spans 12 amino acids. The CDR3 nucleotides are TGTGCCAGCAGATCCCTCCCAGATACGCAGTATTTT. This codes for CASRSLPDTQYF.

This clonotype showed up many times. V usage is TRBV29-1 and J usage is TRBJ2-5, with 11 bases that match TRBD2. After removal of 6 bases from V and 2 bases from J, the junction contained 8 bases not matched to a gene. The CDR3 has 15 residues. Per germline, CDR1 SQVTM and CDR2 ANQGSEA. The CDR3 DNA follows: TGCAGCGTCCTACCGGGACTAGCGGTTCAAGAGACCCAGTACTTC. This sequence encodes CSVLPGLAVQETQYF.

The V and J genes are TRBV12-3 or TRBV12-4 and TRBJ2-4; the D gene is possibly TRBD2 (5 bases). The CDR3 contains 16 residues. Trimming took off 6 bases at V and 2 bases at J, with 17 bases between the two ends. CDR3 region: CASSLVEAWTKNIQYF. CDR3 DNA: TGTGCCAGCAGCCTAGTGGAGGCGTGGACCAAAAACATTCAGTACTTC.

This clonotype came up many times. The chain is built from TRBV5-1 and TRBJ2-2; weak D call: TRBD1 (6 bases). Trimming left V 4 bases short and J 4 bases short, with 14 bases between. The V gene's germline CDR1 is SGHRS and CDR2 YFSETQ. This CDR3 region has 15 residues. Here the CDR3 reads CASSPTGFGTGELFF. The CDR3 region has the DNA TGCGCCAGCAGCCCGACAGGATTTGGCACCGGGGAGCTGTTTTTT. The full variable domain, its missing parts supplied by reference TRBV5-1 and TRBJ2-2, is KAGVTQTPRYLIKTRGQQVTLSCSPISGHRSVSWYQQTPGQGLQFLFEYFSETQRNKGNFPGRFSGRQFSNSRSEMNVSTLELGDSALYLCASSPTGFGTGELFFGEGSRLTVL.

The rearrangement links TRBV6-1 to TRBJ2-7, with TRBD2 matching 10 bases. This CDR3 has 16 residues. V lost 9 bases, J lost 2 bases, and 13 bases stayed unmatched. Germline loops: CDR1 MNHNS, CDR2 SASEGT. The CDR3 DNA is TGTGCCAGTCGCCCTAGAGCGGGAGGGCCCCCCTACGAGCAGTACTTC. Translating it yields CASRPRAGGPPYEQYF.

This clonotype was detected a few times. The chain couples TRBV4-2 to TRBJ2-7; possible D gene TRBD2, 5 bases. The CDR3 extends over 17 amino acids. Germline-derived CDR1 and CDR2 are LGHNA and YNFKEQ. V was clipped by 5 bases and J by 2 bases, with 22 bases between them. The CDR3 DNA reads TGTGCCAGCAGCGCGAGTATTCGCTTGGGAGCCGCCTACGAGCAGTACTTC. Translating it yields CASSASIRLGAAYEQYF.

This clonotype was counted between two and nine times. This chain links TRBV9 with TRBJ2-4; D perhaps matches TRBD2 (5 bases). The CDR3 has 15 residues. The germline gives CDR1 SGDLS, CDR2 YYNGEE. Trimming stripped 0 bases from V and 0 bases from J, with 7 bases between. The CDR3 DNA reads as TGTGCCAGCAGCGTAGACGGGGTAGCCAAAAACATTCAGTACTTC. Translated: CASSVDGVAKNIQYF.

This clonotype was seen repeatedly, ten times or more. CDR3 loop: CASRGAAGAHEQFF. The CDR3 bases are TGTGCCAGCAGGGGAGCAGCGGGAGCACATGAGCAGTTCTTC. V usage is TRBV12-3 or TRBV12-4 and J usage is TRBJ2-1, with 8 positions matching TRBD2. V shed 6 bases, J shed 8 bases, and the junction held 9 bases outside the gene matches. The CDR3 is 14 residues long.

This clonotype has a handful of counts. The rearrangement uses TRBV20-1 and TRBJ1-1; no clear D gene. The CDR3 contains 13 residues. V lost 6 bases and J 0 bases, leaving 11 bases between the germline ends. Germline V CDR1 and CDR2: DFQATT, SNEGSKA (reference sequence). The CDR3 nucleotides read TGCAGTGCAGACGACGGAATGAACACTGAAGCTTTCTTT. This gives the protein CSADDGMNTEAFF.